Included here is one T cell receptor (beta chain) sequence, with context. The antigen remains undetermined. The entry originates in a study of identical twins. Whole-study findings and limits: Beta clonotypes that were abundant in cord blood contained fewer insertions, a pattern absent from memory repertoires. Twins shared out-of-frame alpha sequences with excess low generation probability. Out-of-frame sharing of TCR alpha in monozygotic twins was underestimated by models.

Unique molecular identifiers were present on the cDNA, which also gained a universal primer site by template switching. Each CDR3 protein is one row after TCRdb ran MiXCR on the 5' RACE reads. Among 200,000 to 250,000 distinct CDR3 sequences listed, 11% to 15% were seen once. Sequenced input: memory (CD45RO+) T cells sorted from blood. The receptor was isolated from a woman under 30 in good health.

The chain's CDR3 is CASRSVLTSGRANVYNEQFF. The DNA for the CDR3 is TGTGCCAGCAGAAGCGTTCTGACTAGCGGGAGGGCCAATGTATACAATGAGCAGTTCTTC. The chain uses TRBV12-3 or TRBV12-4 and TRBJ2-1; the match to TRBD2 covers 14 bases. This CDR3 region has 20 residues. V shed 6 bases and J 4 bases; nucleotides not matched to a gene: 17.